This passage covers 24 T cell receptor beta chains from one sample sequenced in a study of CD8 T cells in ankylosing spondylitis. TCRdb fed the 5' RACE reads into MiXCR, producing one record per CDR3 protein. Of around 770,000 distinct CDR3 sequences in the sample, 10% to 15% are singletons; the top ten hold under 0.6%. Antigens of these TCRs are unknown. Broader study findings: Seemingly distinctive of ankylosing spondylitis blood was a TCR beta motif formed by eight highly homologous variants.

Sequencing was carried out using blood, either unsorted or a sorted T cell fraction (not recorded which). Receptors were obtained from a male donor with ankylosing spondylitis.

This CDR3 is CASSYEGGGFYEQYF. For the CDR3, the DNA is TGTGCCAGCAGTTACGAGGGCGGGGGGTTCTACGAGCAGTACTTC. The chain uses TRBV6-5 and TRBJ2-7, with 8 bases fitting TRBD2. The V gene end was trimmed by 2 bases and the J gene end by 3 bases; junction bases not matched to a gene: 6. Per the germline V gene, CDR1 is MNHEY and CDR2 is SVGAGI. This CDR3 has 15 residues.

The J gene is TRBJ2-3, the V gene TRBV19, with D possibly being TRBD2 (5 bases). Per germline, CDR1 LNHDA and CDR2 SQIVND (reference sequence). V was pared by 4 bases and J by 2 bases, with 13 bases between. There are 15 residues in the CDR3. The CDR3 nucleotides are TGTGCCAGTAGTAGGACTCGCAACCCCACAGATACGCAGTATTTT. It codes for CASSRTRNPTDTQYF.

The chain combines TRBV7-2 with TRBJ2-5; perhaps TRBD1 as D (5 bases). Germline CDR1 and CDR2: SGHTA and FQGNSA. V was pared by 5 bases and J by 4 bases, with 17 bases between. The CDR3 runs to 15 residues. The CDR3 bases are TGTGCCAGCAGCCCCCAGAATTTACAGGCAGAGACCCAGTACTTC. Encoded protein: CASSPQNLQAETQYF.

V gene TRBV7-9 combines with J gene TRBJ2-7; D unclear. CDR1 is SEHNR, CDR2 FQNEAQ, per germline (reference sequence). V gave up 5 bases and J gave up 1 base, with 12 bases separating them. This CDR3 region has 14 residues. In nucleotides, the CDR3 is TGTGCCAGCAGCGCCATCAGGATTTCCTACGAGCAGTACTTC. It yields the protein CASSAIRISYEQYF.

In this sample, this clonotype turned up a few times. The chain couples TRBV20-1 to TRBJ1-1; D gene uncertain. The CDR3 spans 13 residues. CDR1 DFQATT and CDR2 SNEGSKA come from the germline V gene (reference sequence). Deletions cut 2 bases from V and 0 bases from J, with 7 bases between. As DNA, the CDR3 is TGCAGTGCTAGAAAAGGGTTGAACACTGAAGCTTTCTTT. It is translated as CSARKGLNTEAFF.

Of note for this clonotype: A far more abundant clone sits one base away, making this likely a read error. The V gene is TRBV28, the J gene TRBJ2-7; TRBD1 might be the D (6 bases). CDR1 and CDR2 (germline): MDHEN, SYDVKM. The CDR3 has 13 residues. The ends were cut back, 7 bases at V and 1 base at J, with 11 bases in the middle. The CDR3 protein is CASTLGQSYEQYF. CDR3 bases: TGTGCCAGCACCCTAGGACAGTCCTACGAGCAGTACTTC.

This chain links TRBV7-9 with TRBJ2-7, with no clear D. The V and J ends lost 6 bases and 4 bases respectively, with 19 bases between them. Germline CDR1 reads SEHNR; CDR2 reads FQNEAQ (reference sequence). The length of the CDR3 is 15 residues. CDR3: CASRKEAVPAYEQYF. CDR3 coding DNA: TGTGCCAGCAGGAAAGAGGCGGTTCCCGCTTACGAGCAGTACTTC. The whole variable domain, remainder taken from reference TRBV7-9 and TRBJ2-7, is DTGVSQNPRHKITKRGQNVTFRCDPISEHNRLYWYRQTLGQGPEFLTYFQNEAQLEKSRLLSDRFSAERPKGSFSTLEIQRTEQGDSAMYLCASRKEAVPAYEQYFGPGTRLTVT.

This chain joins TRBV9 and TRBJ2-7; 7 bases align to TRBD1. Germline CDR1 reads SGDLS; CDR2 reads YYNGEE. With V trimmed by 3 bases and J by 3 bases, 6 bases remained unmatched. The CDR3 has 14 amino acids. The CDR3 loop is CASSAGQANYEQYF. CDR3 DNA sequence: TGTGCCAGCAGCGCTGGACAGGCCAACTACGAGCAGTACTTC.

The chain uses TRBV4-3 and TRBJ1-4; D unresolved. Trimming shortened V by 0 bases and J by 8 bases, and 7 bases separated the two germline ends. The CDR3 extends over 13 amino acids. Germline-derived CDR1 and CDR2 are LGHNA and YSLEER. DNA for the CDR3: TGCGCCAGCAGCCAAGAACTGGGGGAAAAACTGTTTTTT. Translated: CASSQELGEKLFF.

This clonotype has ten or more counts. The chain combines TRBV12-3 or TRBV12-4 with TRBJ2-7, with TRBD1 matching over 7 bases. V shed 6 bases, J shed 6 bases, and the junction held 8 bases outside the gene matches. This CDR3 is built from 13 residues. For the CDR3, the DNA is TGTGCCAGCAGGGGGACAGTAACGGCCGAGCAGTACTTC. Amino acid sequence: CASRGTVTAEQYF.

This clonotype turned up a few times. The chain is built from TRBV27 and TRBJ1-2, with D uncertain. V gave up 3 bases and J gave up 8 bases, with 22 bases separating them. Germline CDR1 MNHEY, CDR2 SMNVEV (reference sequence). The CDR3 has 16 residues. The CDR3 DNA is TGTGCCAGCAGTTTGGTCTTTTTGACAAATCATGCGGGCTACACCTTC. Translation: CASSLVFLTNHAGYTF.

The chain has TRBV7-7 and TRBJ2-1; maybe TRBD2 (5 bases). The V end lost 1 base, the J end lost 9 bases, and 13 bases lay between the germline ends. This CDR3 has 14 residues. The germline V gene encodes CDR1 SSHAT and CDR2 FNYEAQ (reference sequence). The CDR3 nucleotides are TGTGCCAGCAGCTTAGTATGGTCTAGCACTGAGCAGTTCTTC. It yields the protein CASSLVWSSTEQFF.

The chain carries TRBV18 and TRBJ2-3; maybe TRBD2 (5 bases). Germline lookup yields CDR1 KGHSH and CDR2 LQKENI. The length of the CDR3 is 15 residues. Deletions cut 3 bases from V and 5 bases from J, with 15 bases between. As DNA, the CDR3 is TGTGCCAGCTCACCTTCGCTAGCTGATAAAGATACGCAGTATTTT. It encodes CASSPSLADKDTQYF.

V gene TRBV6-5 combines with J gene TRBJ2-7; TRBD1 might be the D (6 bases). Germline V gene sequence: CDR1 MNHEY, CDR2 SVGAGI. The CDR3 sequence is 14 residues long. V lost 0 bases and J lost 3, with 9 bases in between. The CDR3 bases are TGTGCCAGCAGTTACTCTCAGGGGCACTACGAGCAGTACTTC. Translated: CASSYSQGHYEQYF.

This clonotype was seen ten or more times. The genes are TRBV5-1 and TRBJ1-2; D call uncertain. V shed 0 bases and J shed 2 bases, with 11 bases lying between them. The CDR3 length is 15 residues. Germline-derived CDR1 and CDR2 are SGHRS and YFSETQ. The CDR3 DNA reads as TGCGCCAGCAGCTTGGGGTCCGCACAAAACTATGGCTACACCTTC. Residues: CASSLGSAQNYGYTF.

This clonotype was counted between two and nine times. The rearrangement uses TRBV20-1 and TRBJ2-7; D not certain. Germline V gene sequence: CDR1 DFQATT, CDR2 SNEGSKA (reference sequence). The CDR3 covers 12 residues. V shed 5 bases and J shed 0 bases, with 8 bases lying between them. CDR3 nucleotide sequence: TGCAGTGCTGCAGCTAGCTCCTACGAGCAGTACTTC. Translating gives CSAAASSYEQYF.

The table lists this clonotype with a few counts. This chain uses TRBV6-1 with TRBJ2-3; D assignment may be TRBD1 or TRBD2 (5 bases each). The CDR3 consists of 14 residues. Per the germline V gene, CDR1 is MNHNS and CDR2 is SASEGT. Deletions cut 7 bases from V and 4 bases from J, with 15 bases between. CDR3 coding DNA: TGTGCCAGCACCCCGGGGCCCAATTCAGATACGCAGTATTTT. Encoded protein: CASTPGPNSDTQYF.

The chain combines TRBV5-1 with TRBJ2-1; D might be TRBD1 or TRBD2, each matching 5 bases. The germline V gene has CDR1 SGHRS and CDR2 YFSETQ. The germline V and J ends were trimmed by 5 bases and 3 bases, with 18 bases remaining between them. CDR3 length equals 16 residues. CDR3 protein: CASSLGGAALYNEQFF. The CDR3 DNA reads as TGCGCCAGCAGTCTTGGGGGAGCCGCACTCTACAATGAGCAGTTCTTC.

V gene TRBV28 combines with J gene TRBJ2-7; no clear D gene. Trimming removed 9 bases at V and 5 bases at J, with 14 bases between. Looked up from germline, CDR1 is MDHEN and CDR2 is SYDVKM. The length of the CDR3 is 12 residues. CDR3 region: CASHAQPNEQYF. Written as DNA, the CDR3 is TGTGCCAGTCATGCCCAACCGAACGAGCAGTACTTC.

This chain joins TRBV6-1 and TRBJ2-7; the match to TRBD2 covers 10 bases. The V and J ends lost 0 bases and 0 bases, in that order; junction bases with no gene match: 5. The length of the CDR3 is 17 residues. Germline assignment: CDR1 MNHNS and CDR2 SASEGT. CDR3 nucleotide sequence: TGTGCCAGCAGTGAAGCGCGTAGCGGGGGGTCCTCCTACGAGCAGTACTTC. This translates into CASSEARSGGSSYEQYF.

This clonotype came up many times. The chain is built from TRBV27 and TRBJ1-2, with 10 nucleotides matching TRBD1. The CDR3 spans 15 residues. Trimming removed 5 bases from V and 4 bases from J; junction bases left unmatched: 7. Germline assignment: CDR1 MNHEY and CDR2 SMNVEV (reference sequence). The chain's CDR3 is CASSLRDRGGYGYTF. In nucleotides, the CDR3 is TGTGCCAGCAGTCTCCGGGACAGGGGAGGCTATGGCTACACCTTC.

This clonotype has a count of ten or more. This chain joins TRBV18 and TRBJ1-5, with 8 bases fitting TRBD1. The CDR3 sequence is 14 residues long. Germline-derived CDR1 and CDR2 are KGHSH and LQKENI. V trimming: 8 bases; J trimming: 7 bases; junction bases outside the gene matches: 10. CDR3 protein: CASSPQGAGQPQHF. Written as DNA, the CDR3 is TGTGCCAGCAGCCCGCAGGGGGCAGGGCAGCCCCAGCATTTT.

There are many counts of this clonotype. The V call is TRBV29-1, the J call TRBJ2-5, with D hard to call. The V end lost 2 bases, the J end lost 4 bases, and 2 bases lay between the germline ends. This CDR3 is built from 10 residues. Germline V lookup: CDR1 SQVTM, CDR2 ANQGSEA. CDR3 sequence reads: CSVEIETQYF. DNA for the CDR3: TGCAGCGTTGAAATAGAGACCCAGTACTTC.

In this sample, this clonotype turned up many times. The V and J genes are TRBV15 and TRBJ2-3; 8 bases fit TRBD1. Germline-derived CDR1 and CDR2 are LNHNV and YYDKDF (reference sequence). J gave up 0 bases and V 0 bases, and 5 bases lay outside the gene matches. The CDR3 has 17 amino acids. The DNA for the CDR3 is TGTGCCACCAGCAGAGATTTTGACAGGGGAAGCACAGATACGCAGTATTTT. Its translation: CATSRDFDRGSTDTQYF.